This TCR beta chain is from a study of OX40 agonist ivuxolimab in advanced cancers. Looking at the study overall: From 23 to 79 years was the age range, with a mean of approximately 63 years, and approximately 80% were male.

The method was immunoSEQ multiplex PCR; TCRdb's version includes in-frame clones alone and lacks a portion of them. The repertoire has 70,000 to 95,000 clones, approximately 90% of them found once; the top ten carry 0.7% to 0.9%. The sample in question was CD4+ or CD8+ T cells sorted from blood, obtained in a trial of the OX40 agonist ivuxolimab. The TCR comes from an adult with an advanced solid tumor such as melanoma, head and neck, liver or kidney cancer.

The DNA of the CDR3 is TGTGCCAGCAGGACCTGTGGACAGGCGAACTACAATGAGCAGTTCTTC. Translating it yields CASRTCGQANYNEQFF. The rearrangement uses TRBV6-4 and TRBJ2-1, with 7 nucleotides matching TRBD1. The CDR3 totals 16 residues. The V segment lost 6 bases and the J segment 3 bases; nucleotides outside the gene matches: 11. CDR1 and CDR2 from the germline V gene are MRHNA and SNTAGT.